Listed below are T cell receptor beta chains from one sample, sequenced in a study of siplizumab effects on memory and regulatory T cells. TCRdb's copy holds only in-frame clones and misses some; the assay was immunoSEQ multiplex PCR. The sample consists of tens of thousands of clones, over 80% of them appearing once. Source material: Tregs sorted from blood. These receptors were obtained from a human donor in good health. CDR3s include the opening cysteine and the closing phenylalanine or tryptophan. A D gene is named only where the DNA matches it firmly. Size tells how often a clone was seen (once, few, many) or the class of an expanded clone, and some rows leave it out.

j_gene | v_gene | abundance | d_gene | CDR3nt | CDR3aa
TRBJ1-1 | TRBV7-2 | . | . | TGTGCCAGCAGCTTGAGAGGGGCCACTGAAGCTTTCTTT | CASSLRGATEAFF
TRBJ2-1 | TRBV18 | few | TRBD2 | TGTGCCAGCTCATCTTACCTAGGACTAGCGGGGGAATGGCTTAATGAGCAGTTCTTC | CASSSYLGLAGEWLNEQFF
TRBJ2-3 | TRBV9 | . | TRBD2 | TGTGCCAGCAGCCCCCCAGCGGGGGGCTCAGATACGCAGTATTTT | CASSPPAGGSDTQYF
TRBJ1-3 | TRBV28 | once | . | TGTGCCAGCAGTTCTGCTGGAAACACCATATATTTT | CASSSAGNTIYF
TRBJ1-2 | TRBV28 | . | . | TGTGCCAGCAGGGCGGACAGTCGCTATGGCTACACCTTC | CASRADSRYGYTF
TRBJ2-7 | TRBV5-1 | . | . | TGCGCCAGCAGCTTGTATGGGGGCGGCTACGAGCAGTACTTC | CASSLYGGGYEQYF
TRBJ2-2 | TRBV19 | . | . | TGTGCCAGTAGTACGGGCGAGTCCCACACCGGGGAGCTGTTTTTT | CASSTGESHTGELFF
TRBJ1-5 | TRBV7-9 | . | TRBD1 | TGTGCCAGCAGCACACAGGGGGTGGGTCAGCCCCAGCATTTT | CASSTQGVGQPQHF
TRBJ1-2 | TRBV2 | . | . | TGTGCCAGCAGTGAGGTGGTCGGCTATGGCTACACCTTC | CASSEVVGYGYTF
TRBJ2-3 | TRBV7-2 | . | TRBD2 | TGTGCCAGCAGCCAGGGGACTAGCGGGGTTACGCAGTATTTT | CASSQGTSGVTQYF
TRBJ2-7 | TRBV10-1 | . | . | TGCGCCAGCAGTGAGTCAAGGCTAAACTACGAGCAGTACTTC | CASSESRLNYEQYF
TRBJ1-2 | TRBV4-3 | few | . | TGCGCCAGCAGCCAAGCCCACTCTCCTGGATATGGCTACACCTTC | CASSQAHSPGYGYTF
TRBJ1-4 | TRBV7-9 | few | . | TGTGCCAGCAGGACAGGTGCTGAAAAACTGTTTTTT | CASRTGAEKLFF
TRBJ1-4 | TRBV14 | . | . | TGTGCCAGCAGCCAAGTGTCAGGGAATGAAAAACTGTTTTTT | CASSQVSGNEKLFF
TRBJ1-1 | TRBV7-9 | few | . | TGTGCCAGCAGCTCGAGCCTCGGGCACACTGAAGCTTTCTTT | CASSSSLGHTEAFF
TRBJ1-4 | TRBV10-3 | . | TRBD1 | TGTGCCATCAAGGGGGCGGAAAAACTGTTTTTT | CAIKGAEKLFF
TRBJ1-1 | TRBV18 | few | . | TGTGCCAGCTCACCCCAGAACACTGAAGCTTTCTTT | CASSPQNTEAFF
TRBJ2-3 | TRBV7-3 | . | . | TGTGCCAGCAGCCCGAGCCGGGGGGCCGCAGATACGCAGTATTTT | CASSPSRGAADTQYF
TRBJ1-1 | TRBV10-3 | . | . | TGTGCCATCACCGACGGTCAGGGGACCATGAACACTGAAGCTTTCTTT | CAITDGQGTMNTEAFF
TRBJ2-5 | TRBV13 | . | TRBD1 | TGTGCCAGCAGCTTAGGGAGGGGGCGGGAGACCCAGTACTTC | CASSLGRGRETQYF